One TCR beta chain is described in this entry. The data are from a study of technical replicates of blood from a few donors. The method was immunoSEQ multiplex PCR; TCRdb's version includes in-frame clones alone and lacks a portion of them. The sample consists of roughly 80,000 clones, around 94% of them appearing once. Germline CDR1 and CDR2: GTSNPN and SVGIG (reference sequence). The CDR3 loop spans 18 amino acids. Trimming took 3 bases from V and 2 from J; bases not matched to a gene: 9. The sample comprised T cells isolated from PBMCs. V gene TRBV30 combines with J gene TRBJ2-1, with 14 bases fitting TRBD2. The source is a human donor in good health. The CDR3 spells CAWSVGLAGGLPYNEQFF. In DNA form, the CDR3 reads TGTGCCTGGAGCGTTGGACTAGCGGGAGGCCTACCCTACAATGAGCAGTTCTTC.